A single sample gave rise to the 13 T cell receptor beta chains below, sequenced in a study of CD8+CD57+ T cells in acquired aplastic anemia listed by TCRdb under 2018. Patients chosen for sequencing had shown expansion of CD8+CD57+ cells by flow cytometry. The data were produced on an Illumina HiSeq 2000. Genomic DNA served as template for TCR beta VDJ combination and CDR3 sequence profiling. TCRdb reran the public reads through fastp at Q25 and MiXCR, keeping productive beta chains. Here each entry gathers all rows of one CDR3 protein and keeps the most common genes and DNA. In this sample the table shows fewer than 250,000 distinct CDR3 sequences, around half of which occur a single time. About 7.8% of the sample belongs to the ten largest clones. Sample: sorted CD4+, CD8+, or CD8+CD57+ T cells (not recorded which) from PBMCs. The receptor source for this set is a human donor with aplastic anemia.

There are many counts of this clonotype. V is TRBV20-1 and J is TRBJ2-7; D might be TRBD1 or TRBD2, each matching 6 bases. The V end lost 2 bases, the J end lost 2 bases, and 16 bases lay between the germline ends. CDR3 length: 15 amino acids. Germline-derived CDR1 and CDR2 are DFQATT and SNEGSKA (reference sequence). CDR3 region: CSARFPGEVTYEQYF. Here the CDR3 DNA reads TGCAGTGCTAGATTCCCAGGGGAGGTAACCTACGAGCAGTACTTC.

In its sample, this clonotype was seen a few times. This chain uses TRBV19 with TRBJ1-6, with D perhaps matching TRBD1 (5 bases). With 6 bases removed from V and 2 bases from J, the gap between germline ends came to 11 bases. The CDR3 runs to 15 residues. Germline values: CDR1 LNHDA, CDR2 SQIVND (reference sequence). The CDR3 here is CASRGRPAYNSPLHF. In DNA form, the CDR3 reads TGTGCCAGTAGGGGACGACCAGCCTATAATTCACCCCTCCACTTT.

The CDR3 DNA is TGTGCCACCAGCAGAGATACGACAGGGACGGACTACAATCAGCCCCAGCATTTT. It specifies CATSRDTTGTDYNQPQHF. V gene TRBV15 combines with J gene TRBJ1-5; 7 bases line up with TRBD1. V shed 0 bases, J shed 3 bases, and the junction held 11 bases outside the gene matches. Germline CDR1 is LNHNV and CDR2 is YYDKDF (reference sequence). The CDR3 contains 18 residues.

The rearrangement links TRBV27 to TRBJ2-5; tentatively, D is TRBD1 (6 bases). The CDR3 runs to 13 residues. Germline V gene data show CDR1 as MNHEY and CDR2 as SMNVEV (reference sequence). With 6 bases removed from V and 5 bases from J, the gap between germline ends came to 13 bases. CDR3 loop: CASSPQGWETQYF. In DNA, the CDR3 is TGTGCCAGCAGCCCTCAGGGGTGGGAGACCCAGTACTTC.

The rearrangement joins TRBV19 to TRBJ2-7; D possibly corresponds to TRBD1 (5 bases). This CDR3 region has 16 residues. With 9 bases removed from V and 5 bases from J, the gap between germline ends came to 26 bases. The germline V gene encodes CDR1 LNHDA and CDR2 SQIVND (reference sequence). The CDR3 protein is CASSPDRGHFLHEQYF. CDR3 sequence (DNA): TGTGCCAGCTCACCAGACCGCGGACACTTCCTCCACGAGCAGTACTTC.

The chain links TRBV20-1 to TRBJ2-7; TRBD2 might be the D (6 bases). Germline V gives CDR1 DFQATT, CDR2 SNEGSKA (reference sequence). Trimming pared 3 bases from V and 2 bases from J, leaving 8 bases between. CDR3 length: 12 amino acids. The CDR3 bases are TGCAGTGCTAGGGAGGGAACCTACGAGCAGTACTTC. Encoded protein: CSAREGTYEQYF.

CDR3 bases: TGTGCCAGCAGCGTAGGCCTAGCGGGAGGGGGCACCGGGGAGCTGTTTTTT. Its translation: CASSVGLAGGGTGELFF. This chain connects TRBV25-1 to TRBJ2-2; 12 bases agree with TRBD2. Looked up from germline, CDR1 is MGHDK and CDR2 is SYGVNS. The CDR3 is 17 residues long. Trimming removed 6 bases from V and 4 bases from J; junction bases left unmatched: 9.

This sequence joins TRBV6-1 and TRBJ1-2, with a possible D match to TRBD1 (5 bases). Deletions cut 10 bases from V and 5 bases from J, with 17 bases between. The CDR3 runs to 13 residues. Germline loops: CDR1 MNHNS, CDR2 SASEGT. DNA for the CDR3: TGTGCCACCGAAGGGGAGGATTGGTATGGCTACACCTTC. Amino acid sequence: CATEGEDWYGYTF.

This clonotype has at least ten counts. This chain's CDR3 is CASSAGGEQYF. The CDR3 DNA is TGTGCCAGCAGCGCAGGAGGTGAGCAGTACTTC. V usage is TRBV5-4 and J usage is TRBJ2-7; D is perhaps TRBD2 (5 bases). With 4 bases removed from V and 7 bases from J, the gap between germline ends came to 9 bases. Germline CDR1 and CDR2: SGHNT and YYREEE (reference sequence). The CDR3 runs to 11 residues.

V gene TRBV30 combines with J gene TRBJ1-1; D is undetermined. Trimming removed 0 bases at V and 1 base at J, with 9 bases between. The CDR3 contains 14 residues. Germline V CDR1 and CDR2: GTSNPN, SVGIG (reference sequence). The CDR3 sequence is CAWSVLGGNTEAFF. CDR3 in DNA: TGTGCCTGGAGTGTACTGGGTGGGAACACTGAAGCTTTCTTT.

The CDR3 nucleotides read TGCGCCAGCAGCTCAACGACAGGGGCGTACGAGCAGTACTTC. Translated, it gives CASSSTTGAYEQYF. The chain joins TRBV5-1 to TRBJ2-7; 8 nucleotides line up with TRBD1. The CDR3 is 14 residues long. The germline V gene encodes CDR1 SGHRS and CDR2 YFSETQ. V was pared by 3 bases and J by 4 bases, with 6 bases of the junction left unmatched.

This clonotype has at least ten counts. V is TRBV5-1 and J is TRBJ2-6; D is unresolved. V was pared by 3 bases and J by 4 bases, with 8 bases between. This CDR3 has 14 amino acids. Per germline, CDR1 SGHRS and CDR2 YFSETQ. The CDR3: CASSSYSGANVLTF. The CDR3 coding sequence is TGCGCCAGCAGCTCCTACTCGGGGGCCAACGTCCTGACTTTC. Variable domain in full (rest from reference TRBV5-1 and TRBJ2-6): KAGVTQTPRYLIKTRGQQVTLSCSPISGHRSVSWYQQTPGQGLQFLFEYFSETQRNKGNFPGRFSGRQFSNSRSEMNVSTLELGDSALYLCASSSYSGANVLTFGAGSRLTVL.

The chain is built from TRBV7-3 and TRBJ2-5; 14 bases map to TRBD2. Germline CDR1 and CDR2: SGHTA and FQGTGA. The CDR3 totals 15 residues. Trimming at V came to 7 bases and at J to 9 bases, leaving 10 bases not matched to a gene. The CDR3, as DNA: TGTGCCAGCACCGGGGGACTAGCGGGGGATGCGGCCCAGTACTTC. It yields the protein CASTGGLAGDAAQYF. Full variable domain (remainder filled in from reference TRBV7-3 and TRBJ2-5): GAGVSQTPSNKVTEKGKYVELRCDPISGHTALYWYRQSLGQGPEFLIYFQGTGAADDSGLPNDRFFAVRPEGSVSTLKIQRTERGDSAVYLCASTGGLAGDAAQYFGPGTRLLVL.